One TCR beta chain is described in this entry. What it recognizes is unknown. These data originate in a study of T cells in localized non-small cell lung cancer. Study-level findings and limits: The study linked higher blood T cell density to longer overall survival. Uninvolved adjacent lung had more T cell clonality than any other tissue, topping tumor. Detection in adjacent lung was observed for a median around 55 of the top 100 tumor clones.

In germline, CDR1 is MNHEY, CDR2 SVGAGI. The ends were cut back, 8 bases at V and 0 bases at J, with 8 bases in the middle. This CDR3 is 13 amino acids long. Measured with immunoSEQ multiplex PCR; TCRdb has only the in-frame clones, and not every one. In the table there are around 20,000 clones, around 85% of which are singletons. This chain uses TRBV6-5 with TRBJ1-3; the D gene is possibly TRBD1 (5 bases). Source: PBMCs, taken before any cancer treatment. The receptor's source is a woman between 35 and 75 years old with stage II squamous cell lung carcinoma. The CDR3 nucleotides are TGTGCCAGCTTGGGGACCTCTGGAAACACCATATATTTT. This translates into CASLGTSGNTIYF.